This T cell receptor beta chain was retrieved from a study of regulatory T cells in long-lasting Graves disease. Arm-PCR of CDR3 regions with iRepertoire HTBI primers generated TCR beta libraries. TCRdb reprocessed the multiplex PCR reads via MiXCR and lists one record per CDR3 protein. The sample lists hundreds of thousands of distinct CDR3 sequences, about 14% occurring once. There are 15 residues in the CDR3. V shed 3 bases and J shed 2 bases, with 13 bases lying between them. The germline gives CDR1 SGHTA, CDR2 FQGNSA. The table lists this clonotype with many counts. Time point described: newly diagnosed GD, antithyroid drugs for less than 3 months. Extracted PBMC RNA gave rise to the TCR library. These data were also reused for a study on T cells in Graves' hyperthyroidism and ophthalmopathy. This second study says: Ophthalmopathy was separated from stable hyperthyroidism by a 13 V-J model.

This receptor was identified in a man aged 25-40 years with Graves disease. Sequenced material: peripheral blood mononuclear cells (PBMCs), taken at new diagnosis, from a patient treated with antithyroid drugs. This chain joins TRBV7-2 and TRBJ1-1; TRBD1 is a possible D gene (6 bases). For the CDR3, the DNA is TGTGCCAGCAGCTTCGTAAGACAGGCTAACACTGAAGCTTTCTTT. It specifies CASSFVRQANTEAFF.